Sequencing of this T cell receptor (beta chain) was carried out in a study of cytomegalovirus exposure and HLA in healthy donors. Findings and limits, study-wide: A later analysis linked some 17,000 TCR beta sequences to HLA alleles at 0.05 false discovery rate. Presence/absence results assume similar sequencing depth per donor, which may not hold. Later analysis placed DRB1 highest and HLA-C lowest in TCR association rates, which differed by HLA locus. Later analysis suggested most CMV-associated TCR beta chains were HLA-restricted.

The PCR made use of 60 Vbeta and 13 Jbeta primers. Profiling relied on immunoSEQ multiplex PCR, and the TCRdb table lists in-frame clones only, not all of them. The sample consists of 50,000 to 65,000 clones, 75% to 85% of them appearing once. For this clone: Its target is not known.

Sequenced input: PBMCs. This clonotype was sampled from a man aged 50 to 59 in good health and CMV-seropositive.

DNA for the CDR3: TGCGCCAGCAGCCAAGGACAGGGGGCTTACGAGCAGTACTTC. Translating gives CASSQGQGAYEQYF. The chain joins TRBV4-1 to TRBJ2-5, with 10 bases aligning to TRBD1. Near its end, the DNA agrees better with TRBJ2-7, so the J call may be wrong. Germline CDR1 is MGHRA and CDR2 is YSYEKL. There are 14 residues in the CDR3.